This T cell receptor (beta chain) is drawn from a study of CD8 T cells in Susac syndrome. RNA in amounts of about 0.5 to 1 ug was reverse transcribed with random hexamers. With immunoSEQ multiplex PCR, TCR beta CDR3 was amplified across 54 Vbeta and 13 Jbeta. Using its own MiXCR run on the immunoSEQ multiplex PCR reads, TCRdb lists one record per CDR3 protein. The profile covers some 90,000 distinct CDR3 sequences, with approximately 95% appearing a single time and less than 0.35% taken by the ten largest. V gave up 5 bases and J gave up 7 bases; unmatched junction bases: 5. The CDR3 totals 13 residues. CDR1 and CDR2 (germline): SGHDN, FVKESK. CD8+ and CD4+ blood T cells underwent TCR beta sequencing. The control group consisted of healthy donors matched for age and sex.

The receptor was derived from a human donor in good health. The genes are TRBV14 and TRBJ1-5, with TRBD1 identical over 7 bases. The specimen sequenced was CD8+ T cells from PBMCs. The CDR3 nucleotides are TGTGCCAGCAGCGAGGGGGCCAGACAGCCCCAGCATTTT. This sequence encodes CASSEGARQPQHF.